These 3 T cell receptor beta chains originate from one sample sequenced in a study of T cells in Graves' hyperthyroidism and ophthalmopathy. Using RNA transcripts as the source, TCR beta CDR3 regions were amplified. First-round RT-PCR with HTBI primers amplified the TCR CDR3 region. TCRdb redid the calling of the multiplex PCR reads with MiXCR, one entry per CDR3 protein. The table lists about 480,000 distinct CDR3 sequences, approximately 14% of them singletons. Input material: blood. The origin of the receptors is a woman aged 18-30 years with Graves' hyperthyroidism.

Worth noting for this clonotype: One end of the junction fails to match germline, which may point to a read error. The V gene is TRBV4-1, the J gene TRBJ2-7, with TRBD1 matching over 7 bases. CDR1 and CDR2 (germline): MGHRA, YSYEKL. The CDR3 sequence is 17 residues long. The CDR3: CTSSQDPTGAPSYEQYF. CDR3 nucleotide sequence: TGCACCAGCAGCCAAGATCCCACAGGGGCTCCATCCTACGAGCAGTACTTC.

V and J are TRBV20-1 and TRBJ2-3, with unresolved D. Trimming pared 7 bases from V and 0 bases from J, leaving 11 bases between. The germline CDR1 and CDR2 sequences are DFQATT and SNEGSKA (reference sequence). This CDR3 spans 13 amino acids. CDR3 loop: CSVTKTSTDTQYF. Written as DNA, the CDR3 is TGCAGTGTCACTAAGACTAGCACAGATACGCAGTATTTT.

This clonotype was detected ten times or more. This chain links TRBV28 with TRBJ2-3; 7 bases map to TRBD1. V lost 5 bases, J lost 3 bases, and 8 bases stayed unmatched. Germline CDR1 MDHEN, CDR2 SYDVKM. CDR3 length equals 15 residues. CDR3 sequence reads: CASSPTGVVTDTQYF. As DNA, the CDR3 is TGTGCCAGCAGTCCCACAGGGGTGGTGACAGATACGCAGTATTTT.